This paragraph covers one TCR beta chain sequence. The antigen remains unidentified. This record comes from a study of long-term antiretroviral therapy in people with HIV. General study results and limits: Information on adherence, resistance and therapy changes was unavailable. Diversity rose after ART but stayed below transplant donor controls.

The CDR3 extends over 15 amino acids. The V end was cut by 0 bases, the J end by 1 base, with 7 bases between. CDR1 LNHNV and CDR2 YYDKDF come from the germline V gene (reference sequence). The assay used was immunoSEQ (version v3.0), run at survey level. Only in-frame clones appear in the TCRdb table, and some are missing; sequencing was by immunoSEQ multiplex PCR. The sample yields 20,000 to 25,000 clones, over 75% seen once. This specimen was unsorted PBMCs, taken 0.3 years after starting antiretroviral therapy. J is TRBJ1-3 and V is TRBV15; D not certain. The clonotype comes from a man in his fifties with HIV. CDR3 nucleotides: TGTGCCACCAGCAGAGACTTGGATTCTGGAAACACCATATATTTT. Translating gives CATSRDLDSGNTIYF.